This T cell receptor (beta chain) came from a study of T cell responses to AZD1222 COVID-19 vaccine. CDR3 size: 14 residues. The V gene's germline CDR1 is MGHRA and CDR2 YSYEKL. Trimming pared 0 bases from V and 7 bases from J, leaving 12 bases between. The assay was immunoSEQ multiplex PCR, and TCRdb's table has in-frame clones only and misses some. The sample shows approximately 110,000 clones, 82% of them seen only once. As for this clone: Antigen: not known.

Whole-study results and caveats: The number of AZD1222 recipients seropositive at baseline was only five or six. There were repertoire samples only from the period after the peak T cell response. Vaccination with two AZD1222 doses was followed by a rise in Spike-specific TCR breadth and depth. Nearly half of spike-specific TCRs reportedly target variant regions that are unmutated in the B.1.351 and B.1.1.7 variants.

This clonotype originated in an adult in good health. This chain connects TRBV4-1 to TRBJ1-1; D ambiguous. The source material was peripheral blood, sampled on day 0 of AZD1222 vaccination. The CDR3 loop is CASSQESGRNEAFF. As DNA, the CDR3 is TGCGCCAGCAGCCAAGAGTCCGGACGCAATGAAGCTTTCTTT.